The clone carrying this T cell receptor (beta chain) was recorded at least ten times. Its antigen is not identified. This entry comes from a study of prognosis after radiotherapy for stage I lung cancer. Looking at the study overall: Medical inoperability applied to all of the non-small cell lung cancer patients. Squamous cell carcinoma tumors occurred in several patients, adenocarcinoma in roughly eleven. Notes on the study in general: Patients who went on to get distant metastases had lower Shannon entropy after stereotactic body radiation therapy. Whether the expanded TCR clones were tumor-specific was not determined.

V dropped 4 bases and J dropped 2 bases, with 11 bases sitting between them. The CDR3 has 14 amino acids. CDR1 SGDLS and CDR2 YYNGEE come from the germline V gene. Amplification of the TCR beta CDR3 (from genomic DNA) was done by two-round multiplex PCR. Used in first-round PCR were primers specific to each TRBV and TRBJ gene. In TCRdb, the multiplex PCR reads were re-called with MiXCR into one record per CDR3 protein. The sample holds some 25,000 distinct CDR3 sequences; 35% to 40% are singletons and the top ten take 55% to 65%. The sequencing used PBMCs, collected before or after stereotactic body radiation therapy (not recorded which). This receptor was identified in a donor of 50 years or more with non-small cell lung cancer. The chain links TRBV9 to TRBJ2-3; D assignment may be TRBD1 or TRBD2 (5 bases each). CDR3 protein: CASSMGPNTDTQYF. CDR3 DNA sequence: TGTGCCAGCAGCATGGGACCGAACACAGATACGCAGTATTTT.